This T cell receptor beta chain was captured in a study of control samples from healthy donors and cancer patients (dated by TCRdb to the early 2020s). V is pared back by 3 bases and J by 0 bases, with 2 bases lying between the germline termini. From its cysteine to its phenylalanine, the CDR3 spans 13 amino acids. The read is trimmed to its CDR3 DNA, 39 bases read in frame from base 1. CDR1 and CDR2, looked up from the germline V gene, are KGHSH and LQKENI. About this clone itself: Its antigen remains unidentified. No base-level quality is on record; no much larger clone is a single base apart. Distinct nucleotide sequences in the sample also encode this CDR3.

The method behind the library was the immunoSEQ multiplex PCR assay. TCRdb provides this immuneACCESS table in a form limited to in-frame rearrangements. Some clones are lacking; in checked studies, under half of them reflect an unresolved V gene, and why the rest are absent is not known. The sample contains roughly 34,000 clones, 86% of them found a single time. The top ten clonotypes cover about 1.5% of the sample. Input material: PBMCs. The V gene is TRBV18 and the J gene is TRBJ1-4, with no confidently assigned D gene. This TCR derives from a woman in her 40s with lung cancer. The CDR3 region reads CASSPATNEKLFF. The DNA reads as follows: TGTGCCAGCTCACCCGCAACTAATGAAAAACTGTTTTTT.